These T cell receptor beta chains were read from a single sample in a study of resident and recirculating memory T cells in vitiligo. Sequencing used immunoSEQ multiplex PCR; TCRdb keeps in-frame clones, though not all of them. The sample holds tens of thousands of clones; roughly nine tenths are singletons and the top ten take 4.9%. Material: blood. Receptor source: a male donor with vitiligo. CDR3s include the opening cysteine and the closing phenylalanine or tryptophan. The order of the fields is clone size, D gene, V gene, J gene, CDR3 protein, CDR3 DNA. D genes are given only for firm matches. Not every row has a clone size; where given, it reads once, few, many or a size class.

.,TRBD1,TRBV7-2,TRBJ1-1,CASSPTGSRTEAFF,TGTGCCAGCAGCCCGACAGGGTCGAGGACTGAAGCTTTCTTT
once,.,TRBV7-9,TRBJ2-3,CASIAGRTDTQYF,TGTGCCAGCATCGCGGGCCGCACAGATACGCAGTATTTT
.,TRBD2,TRBV10-3,TRBJ2-2,CAISESSGVNTGELFF,TGTGCCATCAGTGAGTCGAGCGGGGTGAACACCGGGGAGCTGTTTTTT
.,.,TRBV27,TRBJ2-7,CASSSYRESYEQYF,TGTGCCAGCAGTTCCTACAGGGAATCCTACGAGCAGTACTTC
once,.,TRBV6-5,TRBJ1-2,CASGQGYNGYTF,TGTGCCAGCGGGCAGGGTTACAATGGCTACACCTTC
.,TRBD2,TRBV5-6,TRBJ2-3,CASSSPLRGGPRDTQYF,TGTGCCAGCAGCTCCCCCCTACGGGGGGGCCCCCGAGATACGCAGTATTTT
.,TRBD2,TRBV11-2,TRBJ2-3,CASSSRGGRTDTQYF,TGTGCCAGCAGTTCCCGCGGGGGGCGGACAGATACGCAGTATTTT
.,.,TRBV5-6,TRBJ2-5,CASSHLNRAETQYF,TGTGCCAGCAGCCATCTCAACAGGGCGGAGACCCAGTACTTC
.,.,TRBV4-3,TRBJ2-2,CASSQDPGVNTGELFF,TGCGCCAGCAGCCAAGATCCAGGGGTGAACACCGGGGAGCTGTTTTTT
.,.,TRBV11-1,TRBJ1-5,CASSPALSQANQPQHF,TGTGCCAGCAGCCCCGCCTTGTCGCAGGCCAATCAGCCCCAGCATTTT
.,TRBD1,TRBV30,TRBJ1-1,CAWSVGEDRVRAFF,TGTGCCTGGAGTGTTGGCGAGGACAGGGTTCGAGCTTTCTTT
.,TRBD1,TRBV5-4,TRBJ2-1,CASRKDRARDNEQFF,TGTGCCAGCAGAAAAGACAGGGCACGGGACAATGAGCAGTTCTTC
.,TRBD2,TRBV9,TRBJ2-5,CASSGGRTGGGEETQYF,TGTGCCAGCAGCGGCGGAAGGACAGGCGGGGGGGAAGAGACCCAGTACTTC
.,TRBD2,TRBV19,TRBJ2-1,CASFSGGYYNEQFF,TGTGCCAGCTTTAGCGGGGGTTACTACAATGAGCAGTTCTTC
.,.,TRBV4-3,TRBJ1-1,CASSQEATWNTEAFF,TGCGCCAGCAGCCAAGAGGCGACTTGGAACACTGAAGCTTTCTTT